This T cell receptor beta chain was sequenced for a study of prognosis after radiotherapy for stage I lung cancer. The overall study: The non-small cell lung cancer patients were all regarded as unsuitable for surgery on medical grounds.

Genomic DNA served as the source from which two-round multiplex PCR generated TCR beta CDR3 amplicons. First-round PCR employed TRBV- and TRBJ-specific primers for each gene. Each CDR3 protein is one row after TCRdb ran MiXCR on the multiplex PCR reads. There are roughly 17,000 distinct CDR3 sequences in the sample; around 40% occur only once, and roughly 43% lies in the top ten. This clonotype was observed a few times. V was shortened by 1 base and J by 9 bases, with 10 bases between the two germline ends. The CDR3 totals 13 residues. The germline V gene has CDR1 SGHAT and CDR2 FQNNGV. The clonotype originates from a donor over 45 with non-small cell lung cancer. Here the sequenced sample was PBMCs, taken before or after stereotactic body radiation therapy (not recorded which). The chain carries TRBV11-2 and TRBJ2-1; D is uncertain. The CDR3: CASSLGGYSEQFF. The CDR3 bases are TGTGCCAGCAGCTTAGGGGGATACTCTGAGCAGTTCTTC.